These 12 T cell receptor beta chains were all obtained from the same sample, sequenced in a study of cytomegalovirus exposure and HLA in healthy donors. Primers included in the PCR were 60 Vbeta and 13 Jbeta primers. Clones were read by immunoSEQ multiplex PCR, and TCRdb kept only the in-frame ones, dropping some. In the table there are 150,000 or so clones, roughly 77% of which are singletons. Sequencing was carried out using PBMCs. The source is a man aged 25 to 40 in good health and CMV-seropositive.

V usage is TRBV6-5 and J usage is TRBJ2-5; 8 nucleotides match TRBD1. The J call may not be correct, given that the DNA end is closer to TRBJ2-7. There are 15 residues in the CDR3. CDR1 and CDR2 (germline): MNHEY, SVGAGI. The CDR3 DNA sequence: TGTGCCAGCAGTTCTCAGGGGGCTGAGGATTACGAGCAGTACTTC. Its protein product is CASSSQGAEDYEQYF.

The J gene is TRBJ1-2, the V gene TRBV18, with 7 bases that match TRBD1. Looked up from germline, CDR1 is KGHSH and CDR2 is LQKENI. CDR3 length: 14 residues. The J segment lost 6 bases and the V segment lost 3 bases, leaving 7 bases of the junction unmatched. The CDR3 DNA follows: TGTGCCAGCTCACCGGAGGGGGCGCTCAATGGCTACACCTTC. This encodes CASSPEGALNGYTF.

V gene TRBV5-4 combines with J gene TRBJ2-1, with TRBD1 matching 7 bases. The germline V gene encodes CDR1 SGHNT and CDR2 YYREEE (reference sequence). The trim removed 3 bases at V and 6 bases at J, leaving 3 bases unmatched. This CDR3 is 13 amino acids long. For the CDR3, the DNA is TGTGCCAGCAGCTCGCCAGGGGGCAATGAGCAGTTCTTC. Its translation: CASSSPGGNEQFF.

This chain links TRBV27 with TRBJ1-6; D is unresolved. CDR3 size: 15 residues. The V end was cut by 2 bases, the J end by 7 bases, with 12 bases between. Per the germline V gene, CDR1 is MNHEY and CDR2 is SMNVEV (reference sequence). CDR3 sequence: CASSLIGVRNSPLHF. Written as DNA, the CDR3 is TGTGCCAGCAGTTTAATAGGAGTGCGGAATTCACCCCTCCACTTT.

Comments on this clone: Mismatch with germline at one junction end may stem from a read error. The CDR3 DNA sequence: TGTGCCGGCAGCACTATAGCGGGGGGGCAGGACACAGATACGCAGTATTTT. This codes for CAGSTIAGGQDTDTQYF. The chain uses TRBV5-4 and TRBJ2-3, with 11 bases that match TRBD2. CDR1 SGHNT and CDR2 YYREEE come from the germline V gene (reference sequence). This CDR3 is 17 amino acids long.

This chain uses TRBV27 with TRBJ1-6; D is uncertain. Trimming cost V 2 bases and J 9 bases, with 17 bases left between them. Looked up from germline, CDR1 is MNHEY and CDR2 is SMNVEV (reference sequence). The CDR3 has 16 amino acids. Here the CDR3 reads CASSLERAVALSPLHF. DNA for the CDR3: TGTGCCAGCAGTTTAGAGCGTGCGGTAGCCCTTTCACCCCTCCACTTT.

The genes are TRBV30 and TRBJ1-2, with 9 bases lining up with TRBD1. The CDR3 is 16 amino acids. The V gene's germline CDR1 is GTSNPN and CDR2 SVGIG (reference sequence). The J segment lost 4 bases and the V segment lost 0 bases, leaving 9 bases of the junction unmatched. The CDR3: CAWSVSSGQGSYGYTF. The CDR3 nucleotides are TGTGCCTGGAGTGTTTCGTCGGGACAGGGAAGCTATGGCTACACCTTC.

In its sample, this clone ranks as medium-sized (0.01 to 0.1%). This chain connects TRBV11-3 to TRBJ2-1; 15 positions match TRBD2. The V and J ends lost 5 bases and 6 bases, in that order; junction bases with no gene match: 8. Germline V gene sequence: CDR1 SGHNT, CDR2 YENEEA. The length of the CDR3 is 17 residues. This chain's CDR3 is CASSPRGLAGGSNEQFF. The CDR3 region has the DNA TGTGCCAGCAGCCCGCGGGGACTAGCGGGAGGATCCAATGAGCAGTTCTTC.

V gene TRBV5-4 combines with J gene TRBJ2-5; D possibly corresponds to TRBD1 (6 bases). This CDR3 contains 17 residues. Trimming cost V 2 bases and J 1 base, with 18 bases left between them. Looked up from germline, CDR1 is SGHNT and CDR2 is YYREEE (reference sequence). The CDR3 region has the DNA TGTGCCAGCAGCTTAACCCCCTTAGACAGGTTCCAAGAGACCCAGTACTTC. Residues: CASSLTPLDRFQETQYF.

CDR3 in DNA: TGTGCCAGCAGCCCGGGGACAACGGAGACCCAGTACTTC. It specifies CASSPGTTETQYF. V gene TRBV7-9 combines with J gene TRBJ2-5; TRBD1 might be the D (6 bases). CDR1 is SEHNR, CDR2 FQNEAQ, per germline (reference sequence). Trimming stripped 5 bases from V and 5 bases from J, with 12 bases between. The CDR3 covers 13 residues.

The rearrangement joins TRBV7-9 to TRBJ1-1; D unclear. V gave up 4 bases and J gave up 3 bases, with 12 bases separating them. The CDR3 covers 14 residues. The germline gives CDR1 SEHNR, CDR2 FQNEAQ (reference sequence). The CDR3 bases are TGTGCCAGCAGCTCCCCGGAGGCGGACACTGAAGCTTTCTTT. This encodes CASSSPEADTEAFF.

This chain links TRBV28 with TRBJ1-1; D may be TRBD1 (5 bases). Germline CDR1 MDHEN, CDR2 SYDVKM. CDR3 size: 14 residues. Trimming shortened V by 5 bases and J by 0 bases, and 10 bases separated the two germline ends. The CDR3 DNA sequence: TGTGCCAGCAGTCCGACAGTTATGAACACTGAAGCTTTCTTT. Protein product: CASSPTVMNTEAFF.